A single sample is the source of the 8 T cell receptor beta chains below, sequenced in a study of regulatory T cells in long-lasting Graves disease. The authors built TCR beta libraries using iRepertoire HTBI primers and Arm-PCR of CDR3 regions. MiXCR, applied by TCRdb to the multiplex PCR reads, yields one record per CDR3 protein. In the table there are about 530,000 distinct CDR3 sequences, 15% to 20% of which are singletons. Time point indicated: newly diagnosed GD, antithyroid drugs for less than 3 months. Making the TCR library involved RNA that had been extracted from PBMCs. These same records also appear under a second study, on T cells in Graves' hyperthyroidism and ophthalmopathy.

The specimen comprised peripheral blood mononuclear cells (PBMCs), sampled at new diagnosis, from a patient treated with antithyroid drugs. The receptors were gathered from a woman aged 35-60 years with Graves disease.

This clonotype was detected ten times or more. The chain combines TRBV11-2 with TRBJ2-1; TRBD1 matches at 9 bases. The CDR3 has 14 amino acids. Trimming removed 4 bases from V and 12 bases from J; junction bases left unmatched: 10. Germline CDR1 and CDR2: SGHAT and FQNNGV. The CDR3 DNA follows: TGTGCCAGCAGCTCTACGACAGGGGGTATCGGGCAGTTCTTC. Translation: CASSSTTGGIGQFF.

This clonotype was detected ten times or more. The gene calls are TRBV11-3 and TRBJ1-1; 8 bases agree with TRBD1. The CDR3 covers 13 residues. The J segment lost 6 bases and the V segment lost 5 bases, leaving 5 bases of the junction unmatched. Germline CDR1 SGHNT, CDR2 YENEEA. The chain's CDR3 is CASSGQGIPEAFF. CDR3 nucleotide sequence: TGTGCCAGCAGCGGACAGGGAATCCCTGAAGCTTTCTTT.

This clonotype was counted many times. The chain employs TRBV27 and TRBJ1-1, with D hard to call. In germline, CDR1 is MNHEY, CDR2 SMNVEV (reference sequence). CDR3 length equals 14 residues. Trimming stripped 1 base from V and 1 base from J, with 7 bases between. The chain's CDR3 is CASSLFTENTEAFF. CDR3 DNA sequence: TGTGCCAGCAGTTTATTCACTGAGAACACTGAAGCTTTCTTT.

This clonotype was detected only a few times. The genes are TRBV5-5 and TRBJ1-2; D unclear. This CDR3 has 14 amino acids. Germline CDR1 reads SGHKS; CDR2 reads YYEKEE (reference sequence). The V end lost 4 bases, the J end lost 4 bases, and 14 bases lay between the germline ends. The CDR3 is CASSPAQDGYGYTF. CDR3 DNA sequence: TGTGCCAGCAGCCCGGCCCAGGACGGCTATGGCTACACCTTC.

Many counts were recorded for this clonotype. The V call is TRBV11-2, the J call TRBJ1-1; no clear D gene. Trimming stripped 2 bases from V and 1 base from J, with 8 bases between. Germline values: CDR1 SGHAT, CDR2 FQNNGV. The CDR3 has 14 amino acids. DNA of the CDR3: TGTGCCAGCAGCTTAAGCAGACAGAACACTGAAGCTTTCTTT. Its protein is CASSLSRQNTEAFF.

This rearrangement joins TRBV18 to TRBJ1-5; unclear D gene. The germline V gene encodes CDR1 KGHSH and CDR2 LQKENI. CDR3 length: 15 residues. The ends were cut back, 6 bases at V and 3 bases at J, with 15 bases in the middle. The CDR3 sequence is CASSLSDGPNQPQHF. As DNA, the CDR3 is TGTGCCAGCTCCCTGTCAGATGGGCCCAATCAGCCCCAGCATTTT.

This chain connects TRBV29-1 to TRBJ2-1, with TRBD2 matching 15 bases. This CDR3 is built from 16 residues. Germline loops: CDR1 SQVTM, CDR2 ANQGSEA. V lost 0 bases, J lost 7 bases, and 4 bases stayed unmatched. Written as DNA, the CDR3 is TGCAGCGTTGAAGAAGGACTAGCGGGGGGGATGAATGAGCAGTTCTTC. This encodes CSVEEGLAGGMNEQFF.

The chain links TRBV7-9 to TRBJ1-2, with D possibly TRBD1 on 5 matching bases. Germline loops: CDR1 SEHNR, CDR2 FQNEAQ (reference sequence). V was clipped by 5 bases and J by 1 base, with 17 bases between them. There are 16 residues in the CDR3. The CDR3 is CASSPGTRRVNYGYTF. The CDR3 DNA is TGTGCCAGCAGCCCCGGGACGCGGAGGGTTAACTATGGCTACACCTTC. The full variable domain, its missing parts supplied by reference TRBV7-9 and TRBJ1-2, is DTGVSQNPRHKITKRGQNVTFRCDPISEHNRLYWYRQTLGQGPEFLTYFQNEAQLEKSRLLSDRFSAERPKGSFSTLEIQRTEQGDSAMYLCASSPGTRRVNYGYTFGSGTRLTVV.